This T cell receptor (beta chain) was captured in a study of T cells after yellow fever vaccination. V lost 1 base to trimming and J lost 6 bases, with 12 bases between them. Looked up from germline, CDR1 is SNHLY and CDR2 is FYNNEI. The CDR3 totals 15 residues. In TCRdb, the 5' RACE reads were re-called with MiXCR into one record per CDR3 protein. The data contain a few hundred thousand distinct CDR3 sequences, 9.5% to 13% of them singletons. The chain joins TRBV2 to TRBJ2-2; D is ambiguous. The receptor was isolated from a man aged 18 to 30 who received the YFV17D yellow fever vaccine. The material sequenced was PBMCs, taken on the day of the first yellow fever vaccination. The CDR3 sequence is CASSEETLGAGELFF. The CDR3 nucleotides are TGTGCCAGCAGTGAAGAGACCCTGGGTGCCGGGGAGCTGTTTTTT. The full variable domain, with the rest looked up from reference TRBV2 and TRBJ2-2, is EPEVTQTPSHQVTQMGQEVILRCVPISNHLYFYWYRQILGQKVEFLVSFYNNEISEKSEIFDDQFSVERPDGSNFTLKIRSTKLEDSAMYFCASSEETLGAGELFFGEGSRLTVL.